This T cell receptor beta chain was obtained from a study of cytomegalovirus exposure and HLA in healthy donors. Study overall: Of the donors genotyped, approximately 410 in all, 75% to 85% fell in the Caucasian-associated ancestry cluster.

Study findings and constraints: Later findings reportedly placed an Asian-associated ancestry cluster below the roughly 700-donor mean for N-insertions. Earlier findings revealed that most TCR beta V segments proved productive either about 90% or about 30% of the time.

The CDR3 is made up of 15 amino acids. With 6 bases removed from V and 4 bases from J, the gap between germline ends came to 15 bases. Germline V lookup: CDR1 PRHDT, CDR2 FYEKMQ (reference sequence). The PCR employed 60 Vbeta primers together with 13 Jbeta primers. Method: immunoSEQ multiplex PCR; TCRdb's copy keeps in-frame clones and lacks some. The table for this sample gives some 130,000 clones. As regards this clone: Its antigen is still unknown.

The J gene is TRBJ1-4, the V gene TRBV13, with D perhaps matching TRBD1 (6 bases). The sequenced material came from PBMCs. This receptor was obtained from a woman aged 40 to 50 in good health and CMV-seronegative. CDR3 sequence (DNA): TGTGCCAGCAGGGCCATAAAGGGGGTTAATGAAAAACTGTTTTTT. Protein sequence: CASRAIKGVNEKLFF.